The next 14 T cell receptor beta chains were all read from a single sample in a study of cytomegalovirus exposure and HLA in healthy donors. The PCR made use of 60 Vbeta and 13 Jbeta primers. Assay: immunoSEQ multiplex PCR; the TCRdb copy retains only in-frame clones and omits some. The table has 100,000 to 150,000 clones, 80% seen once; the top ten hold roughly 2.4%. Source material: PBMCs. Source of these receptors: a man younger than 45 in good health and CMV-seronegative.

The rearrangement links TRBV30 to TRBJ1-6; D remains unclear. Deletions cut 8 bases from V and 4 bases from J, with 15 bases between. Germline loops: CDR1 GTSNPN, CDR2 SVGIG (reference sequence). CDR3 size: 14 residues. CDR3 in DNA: TGTGCCCGCCAGTCACACCTTTATAATTCACCCCTCCACTTT. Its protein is CARQSHLYNSPLHF.

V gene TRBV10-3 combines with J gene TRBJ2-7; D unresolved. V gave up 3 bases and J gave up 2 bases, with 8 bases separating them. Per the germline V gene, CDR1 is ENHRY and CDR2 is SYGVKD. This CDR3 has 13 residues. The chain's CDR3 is CAISETDAYEQYF. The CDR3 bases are TGTGCCATCAGTGAAACAGACGCCTACGAGCAGTACTTC.

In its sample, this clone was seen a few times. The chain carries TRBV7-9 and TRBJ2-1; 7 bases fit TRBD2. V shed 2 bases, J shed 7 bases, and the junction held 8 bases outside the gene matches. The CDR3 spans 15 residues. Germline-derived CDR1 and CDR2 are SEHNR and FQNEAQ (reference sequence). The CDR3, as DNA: TGTGCCAGCAGCTTATGGCTAGCGGAGAGGAATGAGCAGTTCTTC. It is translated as CASSLWLAERNEQFF.

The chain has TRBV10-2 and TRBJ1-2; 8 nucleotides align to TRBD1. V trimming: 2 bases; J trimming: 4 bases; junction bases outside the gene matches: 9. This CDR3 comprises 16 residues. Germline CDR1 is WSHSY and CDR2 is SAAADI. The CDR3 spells CASSEGRGLSLYGYTF. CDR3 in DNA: TGCGCCAGCAGTGAGGGCAGGGGGCTGAGCCTCTATGGCTACACCTTC.

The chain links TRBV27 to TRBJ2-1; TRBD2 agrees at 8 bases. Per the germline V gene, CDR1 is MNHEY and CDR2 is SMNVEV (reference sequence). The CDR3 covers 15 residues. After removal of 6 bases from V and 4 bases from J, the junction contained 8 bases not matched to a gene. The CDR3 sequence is CASSITSGIYNEQFF. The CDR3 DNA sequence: TGTGCCAGCAGCATTACTAGCGGCATATACAATGAGCAGTTCTTC.

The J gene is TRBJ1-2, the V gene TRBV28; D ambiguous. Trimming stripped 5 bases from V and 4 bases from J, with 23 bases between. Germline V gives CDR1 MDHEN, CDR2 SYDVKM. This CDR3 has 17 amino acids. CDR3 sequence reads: CASSRTNGINFGYGYTF. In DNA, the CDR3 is TGTGCCAGCAGTCGGACTAACGGGATCAACTTTGGCTATGGCTACACCTTC.

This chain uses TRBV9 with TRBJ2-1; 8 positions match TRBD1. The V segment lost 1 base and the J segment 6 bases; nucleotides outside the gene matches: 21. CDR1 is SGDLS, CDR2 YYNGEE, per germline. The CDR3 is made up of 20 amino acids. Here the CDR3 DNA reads TGTGCCAGCAGCGTAAACTCTCAGGGGGCGGTCACCCTGGGCACCAATGAGCAGTTCTTC. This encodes CASSVNSQGAVTLGTNEQFF.

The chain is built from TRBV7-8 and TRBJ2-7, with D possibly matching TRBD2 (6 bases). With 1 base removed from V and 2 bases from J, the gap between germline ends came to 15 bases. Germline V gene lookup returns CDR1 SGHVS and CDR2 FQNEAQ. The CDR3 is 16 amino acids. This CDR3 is CASSLVAWGVTYEQYF. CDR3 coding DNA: TGTGCCAGCAGCTTAGTAGCCTGGGGGGTCACCTACGAGCAGTACTTC.

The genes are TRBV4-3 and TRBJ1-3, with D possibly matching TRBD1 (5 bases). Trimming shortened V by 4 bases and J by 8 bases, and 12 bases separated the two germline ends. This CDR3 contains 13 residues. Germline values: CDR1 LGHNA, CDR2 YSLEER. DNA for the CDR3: TGCGCCAGCAGCCCAGGGCGCAGGGACACCATATATTTT. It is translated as CASSPGRRDTIYF.

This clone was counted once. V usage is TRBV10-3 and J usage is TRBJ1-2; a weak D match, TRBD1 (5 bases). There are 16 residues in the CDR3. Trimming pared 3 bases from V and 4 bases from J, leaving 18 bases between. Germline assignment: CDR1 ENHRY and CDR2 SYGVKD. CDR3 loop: CAISDPDRPGPYGYTF. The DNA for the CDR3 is TGTGCCATCAGTGACCCCGATCGACCAGGGCCCTATGGCTACACCTTC.

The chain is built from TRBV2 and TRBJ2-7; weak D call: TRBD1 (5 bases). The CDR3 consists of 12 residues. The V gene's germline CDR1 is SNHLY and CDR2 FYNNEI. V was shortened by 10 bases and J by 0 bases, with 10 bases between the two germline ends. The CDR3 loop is CATRQSSYEQYF. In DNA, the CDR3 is TGTGCCACCAGACAGAGCTCCTACGAGCAGTACTTC.

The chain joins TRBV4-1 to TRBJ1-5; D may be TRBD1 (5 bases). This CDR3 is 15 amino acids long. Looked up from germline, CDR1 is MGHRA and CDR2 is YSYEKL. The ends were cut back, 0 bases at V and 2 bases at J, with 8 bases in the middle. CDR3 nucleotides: TGCGCCAGCAGCCAAGAGGTCAGGGGCAATCAGCCCCAGCATTTT. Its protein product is CASSQEVRGNQPQHF.

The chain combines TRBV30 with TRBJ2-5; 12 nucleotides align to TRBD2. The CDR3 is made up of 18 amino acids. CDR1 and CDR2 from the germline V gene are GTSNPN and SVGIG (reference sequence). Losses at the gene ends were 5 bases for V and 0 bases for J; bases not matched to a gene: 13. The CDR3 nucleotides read TGTGCCTGGGGACTCCCGGGACTAGCGGGTTATTACCAAGAGACCCAGTACTTC. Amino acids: CAWGLPGLAGYYQETQYF.

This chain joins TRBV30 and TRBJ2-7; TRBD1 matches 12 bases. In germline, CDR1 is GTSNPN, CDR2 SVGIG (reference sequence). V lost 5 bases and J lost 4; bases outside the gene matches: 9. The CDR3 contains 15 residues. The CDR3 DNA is TGTGCCTGGGGGAACCCGGGACAGGGGGCTTACGAGCAGTACTTC. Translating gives CAWGNPGQGAYEQYF.